The rows below give T cell receptor beta chains drawn from one sample of a study of Graves' ophthalmopathy and Graves' hyperthyroidism. TCRdb re-called the multiplex PCR reads through MiXCR, storing one row per CDR3 protein. Among 650,000 to 900,000 distinct CDR3 sequences listed, roughly 40% were seen once. Sequenced: peripheral blood. The receptors were gathered from an adult man with Graves' ophthalmopathy. CDR3s include the opening cysteine and the closing phenylalanine or tryptophan. The D gene is left open where the match is weak. Expanded clones are given a class, and other clones once, few, many or no size at all.

length: 16; size: .; J: TRBJ1-2; D: .; V: TRBV12-3/TRBV12-4; DNA: TGTGCCAGCAGTTTAGCCCGACAGGCCCTAGGGAGTGGCTACACCTTC; CDR3: CASSLARQALGSGYTF
length: 14; size: few; J: TRBJ1-2; D: .; V: TRBV7-9; DNA: TGTGCCAGCAGCTTTGGGGTTAGAAACTATGGCTACACCTTC; CDR3: CASSFGVRNYGYTF
length: 10; size: once; J: TRBJ1-1; D: .; V: TRBV7-9; DNA: TGTGCCAGAGTCTACACTGAAGCTTTCTTT; CDR3: CARVYTEAFF
length: 15; size: .; J: TRBJ2-2; D: TRBD1; V: TRBV25-1; DNA: TGTGCCAGCAGGAGGGGGCCGACGAACACCGGGGAGCTGTTTTTT; CDR3: CASRRGPTNTGELFF
length: 13; size: .; J: TRBJ2-7; D: .; V: TRBV14; DNA: TGTGCCAGCAGCCCCGACGGGTCCTACGAGCAGTACTTC; CDR3: CASSPDGSYEQYF
length: 12; size: few; J: TRBJ1-2; D: .; V: TRBV9; DNA: TGTGCCAGCAGCCGTACCGGGCGGGGCTACACCTTC; CDR3: CASSRTGRGYTF
length: 13; size: many; J: TRBJ1-5; D: .; V: TRBV12-3/TRBV12-4; DNA: TGTGCCAGCAGTTGGGGGAGCGGTCAGCCCCAGCATTTT; CDR3: CASSWGSGQPQHF
length: 16; size: few; J: TRBJ2-2; D: .; V: TRBV5-1; DNA: TGCGCCAGCAGCTTCTCCTCGGGAGTGTGGACCGGGGAGCTGTTTTTT; CDR3: CASSFSSGVWTGELFF
length: 14; size: many; J: TRBJ2-5; D: .; V: TRBV25-1; DNA: TGTGCCAGCAGCCCTAGGGGCAGGGAAGAGACCCAGTACTTC; CDR3: CASSPRGREETQYF
length: 15; size: .; J: TRBJ2-5; D: .; V: TRBV19; DNA: TGTGCCAGTAGTATGTCGATCATGGTCCGGGAGACCCAGTGCTTC; CDR3: CASSMSIMVRETQCF
length: 14; size: .; J: TRBJ2-7; D: TRBD2; V: TRBV2; DNA: TGTGCCAGCAGTACTAGCGGGAGATCCTACGAGCAGTACTTC; CDR3: CASSTSGRSYEQYF
length: 13; size: .; J: TRBJ2-7; D: TRBD1; V: TRBV7-8; DNA: TGTGCCAGCAGTTGGGGACAGGCCCGAGAGCAGTACTTC; CDR3: CASSWGQAREQYF
length: 17; size: .; J: TRBJ1-1; D: .; V: TRBV20-1; DNA: TGCAGTGCTAATAGCCGTTATCGGGAGGAATTATACACTGAAGCTTTCTTT; CDR3: CSANSRYREELYTEAFF